The 30 T cell receptor beta chains below come from one sample, sequenced in a study of blood T cell repertoires in COVID-19. TCRdb's table, derived via immunoSEQ multiplex PCR, lists solely in-frame clones and lacks some. The sample has some 80,000 clones, over 80% seen once; the top ten hold about 10%. The sample was peripheral blood. These receptors were obtained from a human donor in a cohort sampled during active COVID-19.

The chain has TRBV24-1 and TRBJ1-5; D remains unclear. Trimming took off 2 bases at V and 3 bases at J, with 13 bases between the two ends. The CDR3 is made up of 16 amino acids. Germline assignment: CDR1 KGHDR and CDR2 SFDVKD. The CDR3 is CATSDSGRSDNQPQHF. The CDR3 nucleotides read TGTGCCACCAGTGATTCCGGCAGGTCAGACAATCAGCCCCAGCATTTT.

V usage is TRBV7-3 and J usage is TRBJ2-5; D unresolved. The V end lost 1 base, the J end lost 2 bases, and 5 bases lay between the germline ends. The CDR3 consists of 13 residues. CDR1 is SGHTA and CDR2 is FQGTGA in the germline V gene. The CDR3 region is CASSLRVQETQYF. In DNA, the CDR3 is TGTGCCAGCAGCTTAAGAGTTCAAGAGACCCAGTACTTC.

This clone was observed a single time. V usage is TRBV10-3 and J usage is TRBJ2-3; 8 bases are shared with TRBD2. The CDR3 totals 17 residues. In germline, CDR1 is ENHRY, CDR2 SYGVKD. Trimming took 4 bases from V and 4 from J; bases not matched to a gene: 13. CDR3 DNA: TGTGCCATCAGTGTTAGTGCGCTGGACGGGAGGGCAGATACGCAGTATTTT. Its protein is CAISVSALDGRADTQYF.

The chain combines TRBV23-1 with TRBJ1-5, with D possibly matching TRBD1 (5 bases). TRBV23-1 is classed as an ORF, of uncertain function. This CDR3 has 13 amino acids. V gave up 10 bases and J gave up 7 bases, with 17 bases separating them. CDR3 amino acids: CAIARQGGQPQHF. The DNA of the CDR3 is TGCGCCATCGCCCGGCAGGGAGGGCAGCCCCAGCATTTT.

The gene calls are TRBV6-1 and TRBJ1-5, with TRBD1 matching 11 bases. The V gene end was trimmed by 4 bases and the J gene end by 1 base; junction bases not matched to a gene: 6. Germline loops: CDR1 MNHNS, CDR2 SASEGT. The CDR3 is 17 amino acids. The CDR3 protein is CASSVPGQGGSNQPQHF. In nucleotides, the CDR3 is TGTGCCAGCAGTGTGCCGGGACAGGGGGGCAGCAATCAGCCCCAGCATTTT.

The chain has TRBV13 and TRBJ1-4, with D possibly TRBD1 on 6 matching bases. The CDR3 spans 16 residues. The V gene's germline CDR1 is PRHDT and CDR2 FYEKMQ (reference sequence). V was cut by 4 bases and J by 0 bases, with 12 bases left in between. The CDR3 nucleotides read TGTGCCAGCAGCTCCTCAGGGGTTTCAACTAATGAAAAACTGTTTTTT. Its translation is CASSSSGVSTNEKLFF.

V usage is TRBV7-8 and J usage is TRBJ2-7; 7 bases are a match to TRBD2. CDR1 is SGHVS, CDR2 FQNEAQ, per germline. J was trimmed by 7 bases and V by 0 bases; bases with no gene match: 9. This CDR3 comprises 15 residues. The CDR3 nucleotides are TGTGCCAGCAGCTTAGCGCGTGGGGGAGCGGGGGAGCAGTACTTC. This encodes CASSLARGGAGEQYF.

J is TRBJ1-4 and V is TRBV5-1, with 9 bases matching TRBD1. There are 14 residues in the CDR3. Germline CDR1 reads SGHRS; CDR2 reads YFSETQ. With V trimmed by 7 bases and J by 3 bases, 4 bases remained unmatched. The CDR3 bases are TGCGCCAGCCAAAGGACAGGGGCTAATGAAAAACTGTTTTTT. Translated, it gives CASQRTGANEKLFF.

The chain uses TRBV2 and TRBJ1-5; D possibly corresponds to TRBD1 (5 bases). The V and J ends lost 4 bases and 11 bases respectively, with 12 bases between them. Per the germline V gene, CDR1 is SNHLY and CDR2 is FYNNEI. This CDR3 is 12 amino acids long. The CDR3 coding sequence is TGTGCCAGCAGTGCCGACCGGGGGGCCCAGCATTTT. Translating gives CASSADRGAQHF.

The chain employs TRBV27 and TRBJ2-5; TRBD2 matches at 11 bases. The length of the CDR3 is 17 residues. Germline V CDR1 and CDR2: MNHEY, SMNVEV (reference sequence). V lost 5 bases to trimming and J lost 5 bases; unmatched junction nucleotides: 13. CDR3 protein: CASSPSLAGGRKETQYF. The CDR3, as DNA: TGTGCCAGCAGTCCCTCGCTAGCGGGGGGCCGGAAGGAGACCCAGTACTTC.

This chain uses TRBV2 with TRBJ2-7; maybe TRBD2 (5 bases). The germline CDR1 and CDR2 sequences are SNHLY and FYNNEI. CDR3 size: 15 residues. V gave up 6 bases and J gave up 3 bases, with 18 bases separating them. CDR3 loop: CASREVGRDDYEQYF. The CDR3 coding sequence is TGTGCCAGCAGAGAGGTCGGACGGGATGACTACGAGCAGTACTTC.

This rearrangement joins TRBV3-1 (or the pseudogene TRBV3-2) to TRBJ2-2; TRBD1 might be the D (6 bases). The CDR3 totals 15 residues. CDR1 is LGHDT, CDR2 YNNKEL, per germline (reference sequence). V was pared by 3 bases and J by 2 bases, with 10 bases between. The CDR3 reads CASSHGTRNTGELFF. The CDR3 DNA follows: TGTGCCAGCAGCCATGGGACAAGAAACACCGGGGAGCTGTTTTTT.

V and J are TRBV6-5 and TRBJ2-3; 8 bases match TRBD1. There are 14 residues in the CDR3. Looked up from germline, CDR1 is MNHEY and CDR2 is SVGAGI. The V segment lost 6 bases and the J segment 6 bases; nucleotides outside the gene matches: 8. CDR3 sequence: CASSTTGAGDTQYF. In nucleotides, the CDR3 is TGTGCCAGCAGCACGACAGGGGCAGGGGATACGCAGTATTTT.

V is TRBV28 and J is TRBJ1-1; D not certain. V was shortened by 10 bases and J by 1 base, with 7 bases between the two germline ends. There are 11 residues in the CDR3. Germline values: CDR1 MDHEN, CDR2 SYDVKM. Here the CDR3 reads CATHSNTEAFF. CDR3 DNA sequence: TGTGCCACCCACTCGAACACTGAAGCTTTCTTT.

The V and J genes are TRBV5-1 and TRBJ2-5; TRBD1 might be the D (5 bases). CDR1 is SGHRS, CDR2 YFSETQ, per germline. Deletions cut 5 bases from V and 1 base from J, with 12 bases between. The CDR3 sequence is 14 residues long. This chain's CDR3 is CASRQVVSQETQYF. In DNA, the CDR3 is TGCGCCAGCAGACAGGTCGTCAGCCAAGAGACCCAGTACTTC.

The chain uses TRBV5-1 and TRBJ2-2; 11 nucleotides align to TRBD2. The V gene end was trimmed by 4 bases and the J gene end by 0 bases; junction bases not matched to a gene: 8. The germline gives CDR1 SGHRS, CDR2 YFSETQ. The CDR3 sequence is 18 residues long. CDR3 in amino acids: CASSPMASGGPNTGELFF. CDR3 bases: TGCGCCAGCAGCCCGATGGCTAGCGGGGGGCCGAACACCGGGGAGCTGTTTTTT.

The genes are TRBV6-6 and TRBJ2-2, with D perhaps TRBD2 (5 bases). The CDR3 totals 16 residues. Germline CDR1 reads MNHNY; CDR2 reads SVGAGI (reference sequence). Trimming pared 5 bases from V and 3 bases from J, leaving 16 bases between. The CDR3 is CASSLLSGRDTGELFF. The CDR3 DNA sequence: TGTGCCAGCAGTCTACTCAGCGGACGGGACACCGGGGAGCTGTTTTTT.

The gene calls are TRBV28 and TRBJ1-1; the match to TRBD1 covers 9 bases. CDR1 is MDHEN, CDR2 SYDVKM, per germline. V shed 2 bases and J 3 bases; nucleotides not matched to a gene: 7. CDR3 length equals 16 residues. CDR3 sequence: CASSLPSGQGYTEAFF. In nucleotides, the CDR3 is TGTGCCAGCAGTTTACCTTCCGGACAGGGGTACACTGAAGCTTTCTTT.

The V call is TRBV21-1, the J call TRBJ2-1; TRBD2 is the table's D call, not checked against the DNA. TRBV21-1 corresponds to a pseudogene. The CDR3 covers 15 residues. The CDR3 region has the DNA TGTGCCAGCAGCAAAGCAGTCCGTGCGGACAATGAGCAGTTCTTC. Protein: CASSKAVRADNEQFF.

The rearrangement joins TRBV5-1 to TRBJ1-2; no clear D gene. V dropped 4 bases and J dropped 5 bases, with 9 bases sitting between them. The CDR3 is 12 residues long. The germline CDR1 and CDR2 sequences are SGHRS and YFSETQ. This CDR3 is CASSPGLYGYTF. CDR3 DNA: TGCGCCAGCAGCCCCGGACTGTATGGCTACACCTTC.

The V gene is TRBV6-4, the J gene TRBJ2-3; D possibly corresponds to TRBD2 (5 bases). Trimming removed 3 bases from V and 5 bases from J, with 15 bases in between. This CDR3 is built from 15 residues. CDR1 is MRHNA, CDR2 SNTAGT, per germline. The chain's CDR3 is CASSDSRAAGDTQYF. CDR3 coding DNA: TGTGCCAGCAGTGATAGTCGGGCCGCGGGAGATACGCAGTATTTT.

The rearrangement joins TRBV19 to TRBJ2-7, with 9 bases that match TRBD1. Germline V gene sequence: CDR1 LNHDA, CDR2 SQIVND (reference sequence). V was pared by 0 bases and J by 2 bases, with 11 bases of the junction left unmatched. The CDR3 runs to 18 residues. CDR3 sequence reads: CASSIDHRGTGYTYEQYF. CDR3 nucleotides: TGTGCCAGTAGTATAGATCACAGGGGGACAGGGTATACCTACGAGCAGTACTTC.

This clone was counted a few times. This chain links TRBV6-1 with TRBJ2-7, with D perhaps matching TRBD1 (6 bases). CDR3 length: 15 amino acids. V shed 2 bases and J shed 6 bases, with 17 bases lying between them. CDR1 and CDR2 (germline): MNHNS, SASEGT. CDR3 region: CASSELTGGGGEQYF. The CDR3, as DNA: TGTGCCAGCAGTGAACTGACAGGTGGGGGTGGCGAGCAGTACTTC.

The chain has TRBV28 and TRBJ1-2, with a weak D call TRBD1 (5 bases). CDR1 MDHEN and CDR2 SYDVKM come from the germline V gene. Trimming stripped 5 bases from V and 5 bases from J, with 9 bases between. The CDR3 spans 12 residues. The DNA of the CDR3 is TGTGCCAGCAGTCGACAGAGTTATGGCTACACCTTC. It translates to CASSRQSYGYTF.

The rearrangement links TRBV2 to TRBJ2-6, with TRBD1 matching 8 bases. The CDR3 has 16 amino acids. Losses at the gene ends were 2 bases for V and 7 bases for J; bases not matched to a gene: 7. The V gene's germline CDR1 is SNHLY and CDR2 FYNNEI. CDR3 amino acids: CASSESWQGAANVLTF. The CDR3 DNA follows: TGTGCCAGCAGTGAAAGTTGGCAGGGGGCAGCCAACGTCCTGACTTTC.

The chain links TRBV27 to TRBJ2-2, with a tentative D call TRBD2 (5 bases). V lost 6 bases and J lost 8, with 10 bases in between. Germline V gene lookup returns CDR1 MNHEY and CDR2 SMNVEV (reference sequence). The CDR3 is made up of 12 amino acids. The CDR3 loop reads CASRRESGELFF. In DNA form, the CDR3 reads TGTGCCAGCAGAAGGGAGTCAGGGGAGCTGTTTTTT.

The V call is TRBV6-1, the J call TRBJ1-4; D unresolved. There are 14 residues in the CDR3. Germline-derived CDR1 and CDR2 are MNHNS and SASEGT. Trimming stripped 1 base from V and 7 bases from J, with 10 bases between. CDR3 nucleotide sequence: TGTGCCAGCAGTGAAGGCGGGCGAGGTGAAAAACTGTTTTTT. As protein: CASSEGGRGEKLFF.

The sample holds one count of this clone. The chain has TRBV10-3 and TRBJ2-2; D perhaps matches TRBD1 (5 bases). The CDR3 sequence is 12 residues long. V was pared by 8 bases and J by 5 bases, with 9 bases between. Germline V CDR1 and CDR2: ENHRY, SYGVKD. The CDR3 DNA reads as TGTGCCATCGGGAAGGGGACCGGGGAGCTGTTTTTT. Translation: CAIGKGTGELFF.

The chain joins TRBV5-6 to TRBJ1-2; tentatively, D is TRBD1 (5 bases). Germline values: CDR1 SGHDT, CDR2 YYEEEE. CDR3 length: 18 residues. V lost 3 bases to trimming and J lost 0 bases, with 21 bases between them. CDR3 region: CASSSPRGAGGANYGYTF. For the CDR3, the DNA is TGTGCCAGCAGCTCCCCTCGTGGGGCGGGGGGAGCTAACTATGGCTACACCTTC.

The V gene is TRBV7-2, the J gene TRBJ2-1; TRBD2 aligns across 8 bases. The CDR3 has 16 amino acids. J was trimmed by 5 bases and V by 1 base; bases with no gene match: 7. CDR1 is SGHTA, CDR2 FQGNSA, per germline. This CDR3 is CASSLGPGGGNNEQFF. The CDR3 DNA sequence: TGTGCCAGCAGCTTAGGACCGGGAGGGGGTAACAATGAGCAGTTCTTC. Together with reference TRBV7-2 and TRBJ2-1, the CDR3 gives the full variable domain: GAGVSQSPSNKVTEKGKDVELRCDPISGHTALYWYRQSLGQGLEFLIYFQGNSAPDKSGLPSDRFSAERTGGSVSTLTIQRTQQEDSAVYLCASSLGPGGGNNEQFFGPGTRLTVL.